The next 20 T cell receptor beta chains were all read from a single sample in a study of T cell repertoires in cytomegalovirus infection. TCRdb analysed the reads with MiXCR anew, one entry per CDR3 protein. The sample has under 300,000 distinct CDR3 sequences, 12% seen once. The sample comprised PBMCs. These receptors originate from a human donor in good health (CMV status not recorded). Some clones in this sample may be carry-over from other donors' samples.

The V and J genes are TRBV3-1 and TRBJ1-6, with D possibly matching TRBD1 (6 bases). CDR3 length: 14 amino acids. The germline V gene has CDR1 LGHDT and CDR2 YNNKEL (reference sequence). The V end was cut by 2 bases, the J end by 8 bases, with 10 bases between. The CDR3, as DNA: TGTGCCAGCAGCCAACTAAAGGGGGATTCACCCCTCCACTTT. Translating gives CASSQLKGDSPLHF.

This clonotype was observed a few times. The CDR3 DNA sequence: TGTGCCAGCAGCGAAGGGACAGGTCATTCACCCCTCCACTTT. Amino acids: CASSEGTGHSPLHF. The chain couples TRBV6-2 or TRBV6-3 to TRBJ1-6, with TRBD1 matching over 8 bases. J gave up 8 bases and V 6 bases, and 6 bases lay outside the gene matches. CDR1 and CDR2 (germline): MNHEY, SVGEGT. This CDR3 region has 14 residues.

This clonotype was counted many times. V is TRBV7-2 and J is TRBJ1-2; D gene ambiguous. This CDR3 comprises 14 residues. Germline CDR1 reads SGHTA; CDR2 reads FQGNSA. Trimming shortened V by 0 bases and J by 5 bases, and 10 bases separated the two germline ends. The CDR3 sequence is CASSLAPRGYGYTF. The CDR3 nucleotides read TGTGCCAGCAGCTTAGCCCCCAGAGGATATGGCTACACCTTC.

At least ten counts were recorded for this clonotype. This rearrangement joins TRBV5-4 to TRBJ2-7; no reliable D call. CDR1 is SGHNT and CDR2 is YYREEE in the germline V gene (reference sequence). This CDR3 is 13 amino acids long. V lost 2 bases to trimming and J lost 6 bases, with 12 bases between them. In DNA, the CDR3 is TGTGCCAGCAGCTTTGGGGTAAGCTCCGAGCAGTACTTC. It is translated as CASSFGVSSEQYF.

This clonotype was seen a few times. V is TRBV18 and J is TRBJ2-1, with D possibly TRBD1 on 5 matching bases. The V end was cut by 1 base, the J end by 10 bases, with 8 bases between. The CDR3 has 12 residues. Germline values: CDR1 KGHSH, CDR2 LQKENI. CDR3 DNA: TGTGCCAGCTCACCACTGGGGCAGGAGCAGTTCTTC. Protein sequence: CASSPLGQEQFF.

This clonotype was seen a handful of times. This chain connects TRBV20-1 to TRBJ2-7; tentative D call: TRBD1 (7 bases). V lost 6 bases and J 1 base, leaving 13 bases between the germline ends. The CDR3 sequence is 13 residues long. Germline values: CDR1 DFQATT, CDR2 SNEGSKA (reference sequence). CDR3 bases: TGCAGTGCAGTGGGGGGACAGTCCTACGAGCAGTACTTC. Translating it yields CSAVGGQSYEQYF.

The V call is TRBV12-3 or TRBV12-4, the J call TRBJ2-6; D remains unclear. This CDR3 has 17 residues. Trimming took 7 bases from V and 0 from J, leaving 16 bases between them. CDR3 bases: TGTGCCAGCACCCCGACCGGGCGTCGCTCTGGGGCCAACGTCCTGACTTTC. This sequence encodes CASTPTGRRSGANVLTF.

The chain carries TRBV20-1 and TRBJ2-7, with 7 nucleotides matching TRBD2. This CDR3 spans 14 amino acids. V lost 6 bases and J lost 6; bases outside the gene matches: 14. The germline gives CDR1 DFQATT, CDR2 SNEGSKA (reference sequence). The CDR3 region is CSADFSSGKGEQYF. CDR3 DNA: TGCAGTGCCGACTTCTCTAGCGGCAAGGGCGAGCAGTACTTC.

This clonotype was found many times. V usage is TRBV7-2 and J usage is TRBJ2-3; 14 nucleotides align to TRBD2. Germline V gene data show CDR1 as SGHTA and CDR2 as FQGNSA. This CDR3 spans 17 amino acids. Trimming took 3 bases from V and 6 from J; bases not matched to a gene: 8. CDR3 sequence (DNA): TGTGCCAGCAGCTTGGCTGCGACTAGCGGGGGGGTTGATACGCAGTATTTT. It yields the protein CASSLAATSGGVDTQYF.

This clonotype was recorded at least ten times. This chain uses TRBV11-2 with TRBJ2-3; tentatively, D is TRBD2 (6 bases). Germline V lookup: CDR1 SGHAT, CDR2 FQNNGV. This CDR3 has 19 amino acids. Deletions cut 5 bases from V and 1 base from J, with 25 bases between. The CDR3 spells CASSPLRSGAGYRTDTQYF. In DNA, the CDR3 is TGTGCCAGCAGCCCACTGAGGTCCGGGGCGGGATACCGCACAGATACGCAGTATTTT.

This clonotype turned up a few times. The V call is TRBV6-1, the J call TRBJ1-1; the D gene is possibly TRBD1 (5 bases). CDR3 length equals 13 residues. Trimming removed 6 bases from V and 3 bases from J, with 11 bases in between. Germline V gene lookup returns CDR1 MNHNS and CDR2 SASEGT. CDR3 sequence reads: CASSPGLDTEAFF. CDR3 sequence (DNA): TGTGCCAGCAGCCCAGGGCTGGACACTGAAGCTTTCTTT.

This clonotype was seen ten or more times. J is TRBJ2-3 and V is TRBV7-8; D is unclear. Germline-derived CDR1 and CDR2 are SGHVS and FQNEAQ. The CDR3 is 15 amino acids. The V end was cut by 3 bases, the J end by 5 bases, with 15 bases between. CDR3 protein: CASSFETPGRDTQYF. In DNA form, the CDR3 reads TGTGCCAGCAGCTTTGAGACCCCTGGCCGAGATACGCAGTATTTT.

This clonotype was counted a few times. The chain links TRBV6-5 to TRBJ1-1, with D unresolved. This CDR3 contains 13 residues. The V gene's germline CDR1 is MNHEY and CDR2 SVGAGI. Between the trimmed V and J ends, which lost 10 bases and 3 bases, there was a span of 15 bases. This chain's CDR3 is CATFGPEDTEAFF. The CDR3 DNA sequence: TGTGCCACCTTCGGACCCGAAGACACTGAAGCTTTCTTT.

This clonotype was observed a few times. Written as DNA, the CDR3 is TGTGCCAGCAGTCTTACGTGGACGCAGTATTTT. Translating gives CASSLTWTQYF. The V gene is TRBV14, the J gene TRBJ2-3; D uncertain. From germline, CDR1 is SGHDN and CDR2 FVKESK. Trimming removed 6 bases from V and 9 bases from J, with 10 bases in between. CDR3 length: 11 residues.

This clonotype has at least ten counts. The chain carries TRBV7-8 and TRBJ1-5; maybe TRBD1 (5 bases). V was shortened by 1 base and J by 1 base, with 14 bases between the two germline ends. The CDR3 spans 17 residues. Germline CDR1 SGHVS, CDR2 FQNEAQ. CDR3 loop: CASSLGRGARSNQPQHF. For the CDR3, the DNA is TGTGCCAGCAGCTTAGGTCGCGGGGCGAGGAGCAATCAGCCCCAGCATTTT.

Many counts were recorded for this clonotype. The chain is built from TRBV7-2 and TRBJ1-4; a weak D match, TRBD1 (6 bases). The V end lost 5 bases, the J end lost 2 bases, and 9 bases lay between the germline ends. This CDR3 has 14 amino acids. The germline V gene encodes CDR1 SGHTA and CDR2 FQGNSA. CDR3 loop: CASSQGPTNEKLFF. The DNA for the CDR3 is TGTGCCAGCAGCCAGGGGCCCACTAATGAAAAACTGTTTTTT.

This clonotype was observed at least ten times. The rearrangement joins TRBV28 to TRBJ1-1; no firm D call. In germline, CDR1 is MDHEN, CDR2 SYDVKM. The ends were cut back, 8 bases at V and 7 bases at J, with 8 bases in the middle. CDR3 length: 10 residues. In DNA form, the CDR3 reads TGTGCCAGCGGTGGTTTTGAAGCTTTCTTT. This codes for CASGGFEAFF. Together with reference TRBV28 and TRBJ1-1, the CDR3 gives the full variable domain: DVKVTQSSRYLVKRTGEKVFLECVQDMDHENMFWYRQDPGLGLRLIYFSYDVKMKEKGDIPEGYSVSREKKERFSLILESASTNQTSMYLCASGGFEAFFGQGTRLTVV.

This clonotype came up a few times. This sequence joins TRBV19 and TRBJ1-2, with a weak D call TRBD1 (5 bases). Trimming took off 8 bases at V and 7 bases at J, with 8 bases between the two ends. This CDR3 contains 10 residues. In germline, CDR1 is LNHDA, CDR2 SQIVND (reference sequence). The chain's CDR3 is CASAGTGYTF. The CDR3, as DNA: TGTGCCAGTGCAGGGACTGGCTACACCTTC.

The chain recombines TRBV4-2 with TRBJ2-3; 12 nucleotides line up with TRBD2. Germline V lookup: CDR1 LGHNA, CDR2 YNFKEQ. This CDR3 is built from 16 residues. Losses at the gene ends were 5 bases for V and 6 bases for J; bases not matched to a gene: 9. In nucleotides, the CDR3 is TGTGCCAGCAGCAGACCGGGACTAGCGGGTTCGGATACGCAGTATTTT. Its translation is CASSRPGLAGSDTQYF.

This clonotype was recorded at least ten times. This rearrangement joins TRBV19 to TRBJ1-1, with TRBD1 matching over 7 bases. J gave up 1 base and V 5 bases, and 4 bases lay outside the gene matches. Germline values: CDR1 LNHDA, CDR2 SQIVND (reference sequence). The CDR3 covers 14 residues. This chain's CDR3 is CASSAGTANTEAFF. The DNA for the CDR3 is TGTGCCAGTAGTGCCGGGACAGCGAACACTGAAGCTTTCTTT.